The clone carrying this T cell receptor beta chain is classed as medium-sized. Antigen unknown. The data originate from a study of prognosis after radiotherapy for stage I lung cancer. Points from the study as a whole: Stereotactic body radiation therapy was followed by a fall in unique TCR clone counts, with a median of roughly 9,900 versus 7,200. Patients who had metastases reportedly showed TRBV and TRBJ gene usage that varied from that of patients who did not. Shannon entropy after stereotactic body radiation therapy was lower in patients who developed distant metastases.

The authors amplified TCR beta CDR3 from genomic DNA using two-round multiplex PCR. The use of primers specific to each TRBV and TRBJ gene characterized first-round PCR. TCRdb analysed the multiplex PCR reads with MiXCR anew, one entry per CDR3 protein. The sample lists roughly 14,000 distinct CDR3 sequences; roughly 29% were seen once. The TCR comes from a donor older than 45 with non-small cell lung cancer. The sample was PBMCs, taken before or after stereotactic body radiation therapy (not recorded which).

In nucleotides, the CDR3 is TGCGCCAGCAGTCTCGGCCGCACAGATACGCAGTATTTT. Residues: CASSLGRTDTQYF. V gene TRBV5-1 combines with J gene TRBJ2-3; no clear D. In germline, CDR1 is SGHRS, CDR2 YFSETQ. The CDR3 has 13 amino acids. With 5 bases removed from V and 1 base from J, the gap between germline ends came to 8 bases. The full variable domain, with the rest looked up from reference TRBV5-1 and TRBJ2-3, is KAGVTQTPRYLIKTRGQQVTLSCSPISGHRSVSWYQQTPGQGLQFLFEYFSETQRNKGNFPGRFSGRQFSNSRSEMNVSTLELGDSALYLCASSLGRTDTQYFGPGTRLTVL.